One and the same sample provided the 9 T cell receptor beta chains below, sequenced in a study of Graves' ophthalmopathy and Graves' hyperthyroidism. The TCR beta CDR3 regions underwent amplification from RNA transcripts. HTBI primers were employed in first-round RT-PCR, then a second-round multiplex PCR followed. TCRdb used MiXCR to reprocess the multiplex PCR reads, holding one entry per CDR3 protein. The sample carries about 420,000 distinct CDR3 sequences, roughly 21% recorded once. The sequencing input was peripheral blood. The receptors were gathered from a woman between 18 and 29 years old with stable Graves' hyperthyroidism.

The V call is TRBV5-1, the J call TRBJ2-7; either TRBD1 or TRBD2 may supply D (5 bases each). CDR3 size: 15 residues. V lost 0 bases and J lost 4, with 14 bases in between. Germline V gives CDR1 SGHRS, CDR2 YFSETQ. The DNA of the CDR3 is TGCGCCAGCAGCTTGGTCCAGGGACCTCAGTACGAGCAGTACTTC. Encoded protein: CASSLVQGPQYEQYF.

This clonotype appeared many times. The chain recombines TRBV27 with TRBJ1-1; TRBD1 aligns across 9 bases. In germline, CDR1 is MNHEY, CDR2 SMNVEV (reference sequence). The CDR3 is made up of 15 amino acids. V trimming: 6 bases; J trimming: 0 bases; junction bases outside the gene matches: 5. CDR3 region: CASSLGQGLNTEAFF. The CDR3 nucleotides are TGTGCCAGCAGCCTGGGACAGGGATTGAACACTGAAGCTTTCTTT.

V gene TRBV3-1 combines with J gene TRBJ2-5, with 7 bases fitting TRBD1. The CDR3 totals 17 residues. Germline CDR1 and CDR2: LGHDT and YNNKEL (reference sequence). Trimming took 4 bases from V and 5 from J; bases not matched to a gene: 16. CDR3 DNA sequence: TGTGCCAGCAGCCCGACAGGGACCAGCCTCCGAGGGGAGACCCAGTACTTC. Amino acids: CASSPTGTSLRGETQYF.

Only a few counts were recorded for this clonotype. The rearrangement links TRBV30 to TRBJ1-5; no clear D. Between the trimmed V and J ends, which lost 3 bases and 3 bases, there was a span of 9 bases. The CDR3 totals 13 residues. Germline V gene lookup returns CDR1 GTSNPN and CDR2 SVGIG (reference sequence). This CDR3 reads CAWSSGINQPQHF. The CDR3 nucleotides are TGTGCCTGGAGCTCAGGTATCAATCAGCCCCAGCATTTT.

There are many counts of this clonotype. V and J are TRBV12-3 or TRBV12-4 and TRBJ2-5, with a tentative D call TRBD1 (5 bases). The CDR3 extends over 13 amino acids. Trimming left V 8 bases short and J 2 bases short, with 12 bases between. CDR3 in DNA: TGTGCCAGCGCCCTGGGGCGGCAAGAGACCCAGTACTTC. As protein: CASALGRQETQYF.

Concerning this clonotype: The junction differs from germline at one of its ends, possibly a read error. The chain links TRBV12-3 or TRBV12-4 to TRBJ1-1; D is undetermined. The CDR3 runs to 13 residues. The CDR3, as DNA: TGTGCCAGCAGTCGACTGATGAACACTGATGCTTTCTTT. This encodes CASSRLMNTDAFF.

The rearrangement links TRBV29-1 to TRBJ2-5; 9 nucleotides match TRBD2. With 3 bases clipped from V and 5 bases from J, the junction kept 13 bases outside the gene matches. The CDR3 is made up of 16 amino acids. The germline CDR1 and CDR2 sequences are SQVTM and ANQGSEA. CDR3 region: CSVEVAGGRAGETQYF. For the CDR3, the DNA is TGCAGCGTTGAGGTAGCGGGCGGGAGGGCCGGGGAGACCCAGTACTTC. Complete variable domain (other parts from reference TRBV29-1 and TRBJ2-5): SAVISQKPSRDICQRGTSLTIQCQVDSQVTMMFWYRQQPGQSLTLIATANQGSEATYESGFVIDKFPISRPNLTFSTLTVSNMSPEDSSIYLCSVEVAGGRAGETQYFGPGTRLLVL.

This clonotype was observed many times. CDR3 protein: CASSSSLAGKTYEQYF. For the CDR3, the DNA is TGTGCCAGCAGTTCGTCTCTAGCGGGAAAAACCTACGAGCAGTACTTC. The V call is TRBV12-3 or TRBV12-4, the J call TRBJ2-7; 9 bases match TRBD2. The CDR3 sequence is 16 residues long. The J segment lost 2 bases and the V segment lost 4 bases, leaving 9 bases of the junction unmatched.

This clonotype appeared many times. The chain is built from TRBV3-1 and TRBJ1-5; D is unresolved. Trimming removed 0 bases from V and 4 bases from J, with 4 bases in between. The CDR3 sequence is 13 residues long. In germline, CDR1 is LGHDT, CDR2 YNNKEL (reference sequence). DNA for the CDR3: TGTGCCAGCAGCCAAGATCTAAATCAGCCCCAGCATTTT. It codes for CASSQDLNQPQHF.